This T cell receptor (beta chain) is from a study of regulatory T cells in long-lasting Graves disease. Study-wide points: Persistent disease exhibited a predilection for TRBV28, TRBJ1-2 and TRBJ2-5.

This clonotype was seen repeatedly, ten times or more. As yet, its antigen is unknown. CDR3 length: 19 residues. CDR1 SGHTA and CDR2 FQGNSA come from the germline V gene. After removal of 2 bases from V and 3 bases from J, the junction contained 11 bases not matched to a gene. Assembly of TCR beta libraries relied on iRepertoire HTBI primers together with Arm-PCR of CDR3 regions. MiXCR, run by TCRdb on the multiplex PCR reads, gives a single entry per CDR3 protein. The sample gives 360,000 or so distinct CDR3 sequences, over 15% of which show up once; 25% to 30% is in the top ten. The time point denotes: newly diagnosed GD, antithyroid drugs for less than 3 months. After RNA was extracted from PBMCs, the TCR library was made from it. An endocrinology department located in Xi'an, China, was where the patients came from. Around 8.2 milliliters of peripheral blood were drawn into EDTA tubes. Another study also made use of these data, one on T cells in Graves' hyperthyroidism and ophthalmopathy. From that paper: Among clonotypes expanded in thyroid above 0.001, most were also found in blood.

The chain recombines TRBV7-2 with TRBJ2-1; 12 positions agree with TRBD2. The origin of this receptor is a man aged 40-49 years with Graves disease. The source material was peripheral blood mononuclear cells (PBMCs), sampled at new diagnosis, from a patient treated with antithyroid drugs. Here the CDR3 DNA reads TGTGCCAGCAGCTTAAGGTCTAGCGGGGGGGCGGTAAACTACAATGAGCAGTTCTTC. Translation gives CASSLRSSGGAVNYNEQFF.